This T cell receptor (beta chain) stems from a study of control samples from healthy donors and cancer patients. The CDR3 loop spans 14 amino acids. The germline CDR1 and CDR2 sequences are SNHLY and FYNNEI. V shed 2 bases and J 8 bases; nucleotides not matched to a gene: 1. Generated by immunoSEQ multiplex PCR, the TCRdb table keeps only in-frame clones and is missing some. The sample records roughly 52,000 clones, 95% to 97% being singletons. This clonotype was obtained from a woman younger than 45 in good health. Sequenced input: blood. This chain uses TRBV2 with TRBJ1-6; TRBD1 agrees at 9 bases. DNA of the CDR3: TGTGCCAGCAGTGAATGGGACAGGGATTCACCCCTCCACTTT. This translates into CASSEWDRDSPLHF.